These T cell receptor beta chains were read from a single sample in a study of CD8+ T cells in alopecia areata. The table came from immunoSEQ multiplex PCR; TCRdb's copy has only in-frame clones and leaves some out. The sample holds about 140,000 clones, 50% to 60% seen once. Input material: CD4+ T cells sorted from blood. These receptors were taken from a human donor in good health. CDR3s leave out the opening cysteine and the closing phenylalanine or tryptophan. For some rows the clone size is stated as once, few or many, or as a class when expanded; others skip it.

cdr3_length	v_call	clone_size	j_call	cdr3_aa
13	TRBV29-1	NA	TRBJ1-5	SVAAGTGEGQPQH
12	TRBV9	NA	TRBJ2-2	ASSVSGNTGELF
13	TRBV6-6	NA	TRBJ1-5	ASSPQGLSNQPQH
9	TRBV29-1	NA	TRBJ2-7	SVSRGSEQY
12	TRBV2	NA	TRBJ2-7	ASSPGTGSYEQY
10	TRBV7-9	few	TRBJ1-1	AISRDARGTF
15	TRBV29-1	NA	TRBJ2-1	SVGSFGSVSGYNEQF
12	TRBV27	NA	TRBJ2-5	ASSPGLAGETQY
16	TRBV7-6	NA	TRBJ2-1	ASSLGLAGRSSYNEQF
12	TRBV27	NA	TRBJ2-7	ASSRWGGSYEQY
13	TRBV30	few	TRBJ2-2	AWSGTRPDTGELF
11	TRBV28	NA	TRBJ2-5	ATIGTDQETQY
11	TRBV13	NA	TRBJ2-5	ASSLMYQETQY
12	TRBV7-2	NA	TRBJ2-3	ASSFSGGTDTQY
13	TRBV4-1	NA	TRBJ2-5	ASSQVVAGGETQY
14	TRBV15	NA	TRBJ2-3	ATSVGGTRSTDTQY
10	TRBV4-1	few	TRBJ2-1	ASSPSGYEQF
13	TRBV25-1	NA	TRBJ2-1	ASSGRDRVYNEQF
14	TRBV5-1	NA	TRBJ2-1	ASSLEAGGSYNEQF
11	TRBV7-9	few	TRBJ1-5	ASSLAGDQPQH
15	TRBV29-1	once	TRBJ2-7	SALGLAGGTGSYEQY
11	TRBV30	NA	TRBJ1-2	AWSVLREGGYT
11	TRBV29-1	once	TRBJ1-4	SVESTGFEKLF
9	TRBV2	few	TRBJ2-5	ARMVDGTQY
11	TRBV2	once	TRBJ1-5	ASSAELNQPQH
9	TRBV29-1	NA	TRBJ2-7	SVGDYAEQY
13	TRBV4-2	NA	TRBJ2-7	ASSQTGTGLYEQY
11	TRBV6-5	NA	TRBJ2-7	ASTSGRAYEQY
13	TRBV29-1	NA	TRBJ1-5	SAILTGQPNQPQH
13	TRBV4-2	NA	TRBJ2-2	ASSQDQIRTGELF
11	TRBV14	few	TRBJ2-7	ASSSPYSYEQY
10	TRBV29-1	few	NA	SVEVTTYEQY
13	TRBV28	NA	TRBJ2-6	ASSSHTSGANVLT
13	TRBV4-1	NA	TRBJ2-4	ASSQPGRTADIQY
15	TRBV13	NA	TRBJ2-5	ASSPARPGARQETQY
12	TRBV7-9	NA	TRBJ2-3	ASGSWGGTDTQY
12	TRBV29-1	NA	TRBJ2-7	SVGGLAGPYEQY
13	TRBV2	once	TRBJ2-1	ASSLNRVAYNEQF
10	TRBV29-1	NA	TRBJ1-1	SVGPGTGFAF
11	TRBV27	NA	TRBJ2-7	ASSFSPHYEQY
10	TRBV29-1	few	TRBJ1-4	SGGRQNEKLF
13	TRBV7-8	NA	TRBJ1-1	ASSLRTGGNTEAF